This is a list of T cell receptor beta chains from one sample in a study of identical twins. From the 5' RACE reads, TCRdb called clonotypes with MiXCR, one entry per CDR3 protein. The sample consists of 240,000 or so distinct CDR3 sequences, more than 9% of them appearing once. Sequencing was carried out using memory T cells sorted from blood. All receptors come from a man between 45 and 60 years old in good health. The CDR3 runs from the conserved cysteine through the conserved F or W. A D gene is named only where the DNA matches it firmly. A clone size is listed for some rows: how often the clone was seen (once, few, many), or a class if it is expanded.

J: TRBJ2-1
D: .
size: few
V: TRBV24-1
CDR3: CATGGLTYNEQFF
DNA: TGTGCCACCGGGGGGTTAACCTACAATGAGCAGTTCTTC

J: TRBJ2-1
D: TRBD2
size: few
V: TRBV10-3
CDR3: CASRGREGSEQFF
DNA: TGTGCCAGCAGAGGGAGGGAGGGGAGTGAGCAGTTCTTC

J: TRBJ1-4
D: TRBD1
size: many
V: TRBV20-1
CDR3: CSVRGPNEKLFF
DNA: TGCAGTGTGAGGGGGCCCAATGAAAAACTGTTTTTT

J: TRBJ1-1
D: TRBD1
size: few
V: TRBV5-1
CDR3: CASSTGDALNTEAFF
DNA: TGCGCCAGCAGCACAGGGGACGCACTGAACACTGAAGCTTTCTTT

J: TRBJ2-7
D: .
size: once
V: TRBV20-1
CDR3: CSASRGGLTYEQYF
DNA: TGCAGTGCTAGCAGGGGGGGCCTTACCTACGAGCAGTACTTC

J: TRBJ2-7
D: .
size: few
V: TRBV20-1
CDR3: CSARHQQDTYEQYF
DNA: TGCAGTGCTAGGCATCAACAGGACACCTACGAGCAGTACTTC

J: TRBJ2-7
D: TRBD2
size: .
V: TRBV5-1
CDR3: CASSTGTSMVGEQYF
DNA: TGCGCCAGCAGCACCGGGACTAGCATGGTCGGGGAGCAGTACTTC

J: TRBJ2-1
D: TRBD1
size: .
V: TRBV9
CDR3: CASSVVGRGPSSYNEQFF
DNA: TGTGCCAGCAGCGTAGTTGGCAGGGGGCCTAGCTCCTACAATGAGCAGTTCTTC

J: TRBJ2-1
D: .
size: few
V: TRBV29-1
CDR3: CSVESPISSRRHNEQFF
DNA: TGCAGCGTTGAGTCCCCCATCTCCAGTAGGCGACACAATGAGCAGTTCTTC

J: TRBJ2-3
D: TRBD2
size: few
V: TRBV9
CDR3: CASRPTSGGLTDTQYF
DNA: TGTGCCAGCAGACCAACTAGCGGGGGACTCACAGATACGCAGTATTTT

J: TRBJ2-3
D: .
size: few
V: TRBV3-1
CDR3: CASSRPLNTDTQYF
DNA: TGTGCCAGCAGCCGGCCACTGAACACAGATACGCAGTATTTT

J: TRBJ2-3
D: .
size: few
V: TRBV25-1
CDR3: CASSPTSGYTDTQYF
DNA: TGTGCCAGCAGCCCGACCAGCGGGTACACAGATACGCAGTATTTT

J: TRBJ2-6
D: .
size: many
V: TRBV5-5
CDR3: CASSRVSGANVLTF
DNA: TGTGCCAGCAGCCGGGTGTCTGGGGCCAACGTCCTGACTTTC

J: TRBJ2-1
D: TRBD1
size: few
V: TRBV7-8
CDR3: CASSKRGPGQGGSNEQFF
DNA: TGTGCCAGCAGCAAAAGAGGCCCGGGACAGGGGGGCTCCAATGAGCAGTTCTTC

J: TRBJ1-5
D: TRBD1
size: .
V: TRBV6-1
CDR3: CASSDRTGNQPQHF
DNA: TGTGCCAGCAGTGACCGGACAGGGAATCAGCCCCAGCATTTT

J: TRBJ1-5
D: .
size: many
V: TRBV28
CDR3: CASSPSGLTLSNQPQHF
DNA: TGTGCCAGCAGCCCTTCAGGGCTAACCCTTAGCAATCAGCCCCAGCATTTT

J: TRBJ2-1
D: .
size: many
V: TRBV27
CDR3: CASRRAEAGAYNEQFF
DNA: TGTGCCAGCAGGAGGGCCGAGGCCGGCGCATACAATGAGCAGTTCTTC

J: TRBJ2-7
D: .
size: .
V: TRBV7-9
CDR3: CASSFLRVVDEQYF
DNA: TGTGCCAGCAGCTTCCTAAGGGTAGTAGACGAGCAGTACTTC

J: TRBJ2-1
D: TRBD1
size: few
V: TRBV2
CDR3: CASSDPGTGRSNEQFF
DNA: TGTGCCAGCAGTGATCCCGGGACAGGGAGGTCCAATGAGCAGTTCTTC

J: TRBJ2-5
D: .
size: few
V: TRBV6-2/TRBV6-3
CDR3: CASRRDILQETQYF
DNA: TGTGCCAGCAGACGGGACATCCTCCAAGAGACCCAGTACTTC

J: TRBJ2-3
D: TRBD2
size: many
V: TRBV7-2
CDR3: CASSLLGLALTDTQYF
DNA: TGTGCCAGCAGCCTACTCGGACTAGCGTTGACAGATACGCAGTATTTT

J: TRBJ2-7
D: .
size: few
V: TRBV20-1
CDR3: CSASPEYEQYF
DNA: TGCAGTGCTAGTCCGGAGTACGAGCAGTACTTC

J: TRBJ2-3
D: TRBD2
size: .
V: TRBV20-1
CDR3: CSASAATSGSVTQYF
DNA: TGCAGTGCTAGCGCCGCGACTAGCGGGAGTGTTACGCAGTATTTT

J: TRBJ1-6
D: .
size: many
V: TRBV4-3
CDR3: CASSQFGQGASPLHF
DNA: TGCGCCAGCAGCCAATTCGGGCAGGGAGCATCACCCCTCCACTTT

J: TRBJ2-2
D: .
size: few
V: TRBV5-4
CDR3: CASSLGKGANTGELFF
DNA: TGTGCCAGCAGCTTAGGAAAGGGCGCGAACACCGGGGAGCTGTTTTTT

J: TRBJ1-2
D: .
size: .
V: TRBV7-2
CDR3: CASSLGTGLDYTF
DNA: TGTGCCAGCAGCTTAGGTACAGGGTTGGACTACACCTTC

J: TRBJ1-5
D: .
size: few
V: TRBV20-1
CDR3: CSAVGGVVAGNQPQHF
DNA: TGCAGTGCCGTAGGGGGGGTCGTTGCTGGCAATCAGCCCCAGCATTTT

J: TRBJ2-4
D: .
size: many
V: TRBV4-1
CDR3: CASSQVQGLAKNIQYF
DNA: TGCGCCAGCAGCCAGGTTCAGGGTTTAGCCAAAAACATTCAGTACTTC

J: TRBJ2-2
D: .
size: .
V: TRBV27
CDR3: CASSEGRWDTGELFF
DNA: TGTGCCAGCAGTGAGGGACGGTGGGACACCGGGGAGCTGTTTTTT

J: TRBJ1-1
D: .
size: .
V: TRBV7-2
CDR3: CASSLVGRTEAFF
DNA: TGTGCCAGCAGCTTAGTCGGCAGAACTGAAGCTTTCTTT

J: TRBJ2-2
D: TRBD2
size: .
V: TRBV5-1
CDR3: CASSALAANTGELFF
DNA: TGCGCCAGCAGCGCTCTAGCGGCAAACACCGGGGAGCTGTTTTTT

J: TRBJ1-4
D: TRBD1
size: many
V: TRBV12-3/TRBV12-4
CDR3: CASSPSLTGSSKLFF
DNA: TGTGCCAGCAGCCCCTCCTTGACAGGGTCGTCAAAACTGTTTTTT

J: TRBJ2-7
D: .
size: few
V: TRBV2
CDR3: CASSEGPRGTYEQYF
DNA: TGTGCCAGCAGTGAAGGGCCCCGGGGCACCTACGAGCAGTACTTC

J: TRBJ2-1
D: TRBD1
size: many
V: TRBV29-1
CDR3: CSVEGQGVNEQFF
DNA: TGCAGCGTTGAGGGACAGGGAGTTAATGAGCAGTTCTTC

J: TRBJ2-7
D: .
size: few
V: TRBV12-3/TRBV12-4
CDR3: CASMGMAYEQYF
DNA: TGTGCCAGCATGGGAATGGCCTACGAGCAGTACTTC

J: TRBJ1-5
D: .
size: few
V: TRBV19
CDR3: CASSISKGLISNQPQHF
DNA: TGTGCCAGTAGTATAAGTAAGGGGCTGATTAGCAATCAGCCCCAGCATTTT

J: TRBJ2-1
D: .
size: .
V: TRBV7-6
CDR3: CASSLGMGSYNEQFF
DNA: TGTGCCAGCAGCTTAGGGATGGGGTCTTACAATGAGCAGTTCTTC

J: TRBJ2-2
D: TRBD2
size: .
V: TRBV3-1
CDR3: CASKITSGNTGELFF
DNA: TGTGCCAGCAAGATTACTAGCGGGAACACCGGGGAGCTGTTTTTT

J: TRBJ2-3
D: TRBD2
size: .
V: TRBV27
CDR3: CASSRAGGPSTDTQYF
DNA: TGTGCCAGCAGTCGCGCGGGAGGGCCCAGCACAGATACGCAGTATTTT

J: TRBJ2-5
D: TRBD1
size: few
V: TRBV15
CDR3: CATSRDRTGSETQYF
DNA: TGTGCCACCAGCAGAGACCGGACAGGCTCTGAGACCCAGTACTTC

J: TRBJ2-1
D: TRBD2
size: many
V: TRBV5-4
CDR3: CASRSGGSEQFF
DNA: TGTGCCAGCAGGAGCGGGGGCAGTGAGCAGTTCTTC

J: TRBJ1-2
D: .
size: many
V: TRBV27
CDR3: CASSTGGSGYTF
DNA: TGTGCCAGCAGTACGGGGGGTAGTGGCTACACCTTC

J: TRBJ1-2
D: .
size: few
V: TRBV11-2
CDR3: CASSLMAGEVYTF
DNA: TGTGCCAGCAGCTTAATGGCAGGCGAGGTCTACACCTTC

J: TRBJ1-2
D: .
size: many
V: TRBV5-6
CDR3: CASSPPGGLNYGYTF
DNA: TGTGCCAGCAGTCCCCCGGGGGGCCTTAACTATGGCTACACCTTC

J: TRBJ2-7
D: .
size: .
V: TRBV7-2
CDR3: CASSPQPVSTLGEQYF
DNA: TGTGCCAGCAGCCCTCAACCGGTCTCGACTCTTGGCGAGCAGTACTTC

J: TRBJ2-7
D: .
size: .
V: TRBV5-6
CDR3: CASSLGPRGYEQYF
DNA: TGTGCCAGCAGCTTGGGGCCCAGGGGCTACGAGCAGTACTTC

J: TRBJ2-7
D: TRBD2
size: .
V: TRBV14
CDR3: CASSRASGTHYEQYF
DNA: TGTGCCAGCAGCAGAGCTAGCGGTACTCATTACGAGCAGTACTTC

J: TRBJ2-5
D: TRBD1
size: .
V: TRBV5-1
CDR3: CASSWGTGGISETQYF
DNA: TGCGCCAGCAGCTGGGGGACAGGGGGCATTTCGGAGACCCAGTACTTC

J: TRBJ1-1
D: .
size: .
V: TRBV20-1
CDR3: CSARDGAGLNTEAFF
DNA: TGCAGTGCTAGAGATGGGGCAGGACTAAACACTGAAGCTTTCTTT

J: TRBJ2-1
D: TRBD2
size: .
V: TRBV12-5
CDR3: CASGLSGGARNEQFF
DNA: TGTGCTAGTGGTTTGTCCGGGGGGGCCCGGAATGAGCAGTTCTTC

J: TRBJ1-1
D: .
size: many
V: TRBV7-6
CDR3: CASSLEGGDTEAFF
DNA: TGTGCCAGCAGCTTAGAGGGTGGGGACACTGAAGCTTTCTTT

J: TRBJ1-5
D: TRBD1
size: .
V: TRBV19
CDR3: CASSEGRGPLWNQPQHF
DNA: TGTGCCAGTAGTGAGGGTAGGGGGCCTCTATGGAATCAGCCCCAGCATTTT

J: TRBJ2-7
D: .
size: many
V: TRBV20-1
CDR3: CSARRQGGYEQYF
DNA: TGCAGTGCTAGAAGGCAGGGAGGCTACGAGCAGTACTTC

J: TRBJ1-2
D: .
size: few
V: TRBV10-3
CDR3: CAIPRGRGGDDYGYTF
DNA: TGTGCCATACCGAGGGGCAGGGGAGGAGATGACTATGGCTACACCTTC

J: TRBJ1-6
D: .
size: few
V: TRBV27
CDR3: CASSQPRSPNSPLHF
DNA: TGTGCCAGCAGTCAACCGCGGTCCCCGAATTCACCCCTCCACTTT